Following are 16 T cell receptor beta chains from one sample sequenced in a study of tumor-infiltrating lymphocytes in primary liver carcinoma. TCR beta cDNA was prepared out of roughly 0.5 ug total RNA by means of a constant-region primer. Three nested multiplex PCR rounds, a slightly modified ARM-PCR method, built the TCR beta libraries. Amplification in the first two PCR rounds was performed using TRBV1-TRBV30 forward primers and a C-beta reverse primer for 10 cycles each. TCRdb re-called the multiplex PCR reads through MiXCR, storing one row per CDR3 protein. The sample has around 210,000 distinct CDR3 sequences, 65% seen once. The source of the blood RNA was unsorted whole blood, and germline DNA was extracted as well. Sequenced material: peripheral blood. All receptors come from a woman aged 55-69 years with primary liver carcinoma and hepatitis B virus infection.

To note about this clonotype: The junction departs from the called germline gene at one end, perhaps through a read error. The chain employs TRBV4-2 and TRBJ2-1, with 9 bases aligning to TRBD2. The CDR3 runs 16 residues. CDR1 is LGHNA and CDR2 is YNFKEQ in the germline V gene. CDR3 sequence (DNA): TGTGCCAGCAGCCAAGATAGGGCTAGCGGGATGGGTGTGCAGCTCTTC. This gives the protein CASSQDRASGMGVQLF.

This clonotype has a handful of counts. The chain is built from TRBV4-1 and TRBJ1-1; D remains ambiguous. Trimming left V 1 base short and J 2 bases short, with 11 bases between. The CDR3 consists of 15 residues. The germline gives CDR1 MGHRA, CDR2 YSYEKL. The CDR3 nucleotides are TGCGCCAGCAGCCAAGTTGGCAGCCTTAACACTGAAGCTTTCTTT. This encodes CASSQVGSLNTEAFF.

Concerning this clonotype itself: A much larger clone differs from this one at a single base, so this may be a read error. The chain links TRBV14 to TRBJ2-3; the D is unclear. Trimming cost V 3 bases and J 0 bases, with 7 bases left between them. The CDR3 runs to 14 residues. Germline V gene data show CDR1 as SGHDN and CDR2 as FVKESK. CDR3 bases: TGTGCCAGCAGCCACGTCGGGAGCACAGATACGCAGTATTTT. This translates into CASSHVGSTDTQYF. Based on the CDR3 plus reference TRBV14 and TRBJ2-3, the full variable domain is EAGVTQFPSHSVIEKGQTVTLRCDPISGHDNLYWYRRVMGKEIKFLLHFVKESKQDESGMPNNRFLAERTGGTYSTLKVQPAELEDSGVYFCASSHVGSTDTQYFGPGTRLTVL.

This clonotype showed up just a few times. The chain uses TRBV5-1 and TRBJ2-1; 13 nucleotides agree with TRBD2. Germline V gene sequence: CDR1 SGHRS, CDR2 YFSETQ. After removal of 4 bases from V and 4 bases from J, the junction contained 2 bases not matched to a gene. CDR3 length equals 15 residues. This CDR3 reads CASSKGLAGYNEQFF. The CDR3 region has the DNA TGCGCCAGCAGCAAGGGACTAGCGGGATACAATGAGCAGTTCTTC.

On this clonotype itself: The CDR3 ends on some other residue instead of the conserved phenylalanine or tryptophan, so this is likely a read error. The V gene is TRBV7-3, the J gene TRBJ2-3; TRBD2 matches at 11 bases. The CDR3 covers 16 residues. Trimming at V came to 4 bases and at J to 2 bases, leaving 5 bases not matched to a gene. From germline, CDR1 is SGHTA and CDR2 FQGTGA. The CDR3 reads CASSSPTSGDTDTQYI. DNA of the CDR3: TGTGCCAGCAGCTCCCCGACTAGCGGGGACACAGATACGCAGTATATT.

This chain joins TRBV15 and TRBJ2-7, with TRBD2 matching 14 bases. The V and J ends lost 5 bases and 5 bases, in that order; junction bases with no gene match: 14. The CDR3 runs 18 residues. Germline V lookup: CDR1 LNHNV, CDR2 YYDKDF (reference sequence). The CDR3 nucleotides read TGTGCCACCAGCCCCGGGACTAGCGGGAGCGGGGTTCACGACGAGCAGTACTTC. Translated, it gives CATSPGTSGSGVHDEQYF.

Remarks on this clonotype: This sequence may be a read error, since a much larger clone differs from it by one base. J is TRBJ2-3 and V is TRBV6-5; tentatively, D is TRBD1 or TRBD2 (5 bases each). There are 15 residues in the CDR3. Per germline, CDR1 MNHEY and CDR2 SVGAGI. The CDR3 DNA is TGTACCAGCAGTTACTCGGGGCAGCACACAGATACGCAGTATTTT. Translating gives CTSSYSGQHTDTQYF.

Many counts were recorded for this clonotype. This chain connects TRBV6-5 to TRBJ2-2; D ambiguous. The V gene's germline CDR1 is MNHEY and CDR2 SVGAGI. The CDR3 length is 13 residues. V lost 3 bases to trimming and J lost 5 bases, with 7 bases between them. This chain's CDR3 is CASSYQKTGELFF. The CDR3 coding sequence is TGTGCCAGCAGTTATCAGAAAACCGGGGAGCTGTTTTTT.

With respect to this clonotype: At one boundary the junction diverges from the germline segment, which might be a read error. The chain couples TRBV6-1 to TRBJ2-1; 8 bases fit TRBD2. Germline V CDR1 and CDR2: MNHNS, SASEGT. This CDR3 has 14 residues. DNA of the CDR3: TGTACCAGCAGGGAACCGGGACTAGTAAATGAGCAGTTCTTC. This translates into CTSREPGLVNEQFF.

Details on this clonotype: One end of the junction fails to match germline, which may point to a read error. CDR3 amino acids: CASNLGGPVTFTNEQFF. CDR3 coding DNA: TGTGCCAGCAACTTAGGAGGCCCGGTAACCTTTACCAATGAGCAGTTCTTT. This sequence joins TRBV11-3 and TRBJ2-1; tentatively, D is TRBD2 (5 bases). Germline loops: CDR1 SGHNT, CDR2 YENEEA. The CDR3 contains 17 residues.

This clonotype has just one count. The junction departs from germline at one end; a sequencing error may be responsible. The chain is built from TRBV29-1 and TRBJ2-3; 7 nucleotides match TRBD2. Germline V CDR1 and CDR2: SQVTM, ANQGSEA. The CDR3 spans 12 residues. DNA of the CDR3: TGCAGCGTCGTGAGCGGGGCAGGTACGCAGTGTTTT. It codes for CSVVSGAGTQCF.

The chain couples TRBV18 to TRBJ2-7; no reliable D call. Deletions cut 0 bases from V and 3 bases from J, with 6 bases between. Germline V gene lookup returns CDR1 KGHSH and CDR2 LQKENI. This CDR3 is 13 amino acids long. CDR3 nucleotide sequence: TGTGCCAGCTCACCACCTGGAAACTACGAGCAGTACTTC. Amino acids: CASSPPGNYEQYF.

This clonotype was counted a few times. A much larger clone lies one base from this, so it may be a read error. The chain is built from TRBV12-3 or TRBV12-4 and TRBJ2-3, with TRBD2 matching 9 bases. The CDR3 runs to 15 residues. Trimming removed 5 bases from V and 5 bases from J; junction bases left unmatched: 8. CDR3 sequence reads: CASSPISGSEDTQYF. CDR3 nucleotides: TGTGCCAGCAGTCCGATTAGCGGGAGTGAAGATACGCAGTATTTT.

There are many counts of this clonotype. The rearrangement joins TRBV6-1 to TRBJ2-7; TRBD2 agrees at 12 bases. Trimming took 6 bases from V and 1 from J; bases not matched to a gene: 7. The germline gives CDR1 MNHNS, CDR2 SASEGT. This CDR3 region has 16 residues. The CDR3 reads CASSPYLAGGSYEQYF. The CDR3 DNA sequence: TGTGCCAGCAGCCCCTACCTAGCGGGAGGGTCCTACGAGCAGTACTTC.

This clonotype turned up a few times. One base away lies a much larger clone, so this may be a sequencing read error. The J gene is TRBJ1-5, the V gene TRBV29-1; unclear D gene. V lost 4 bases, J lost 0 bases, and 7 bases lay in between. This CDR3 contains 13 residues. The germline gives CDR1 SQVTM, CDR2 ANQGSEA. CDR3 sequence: CSVGYDSNQPQHF. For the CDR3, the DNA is TGCAGCGTTGGATATGATAGCAATCAGCCCCAGCATTTT.

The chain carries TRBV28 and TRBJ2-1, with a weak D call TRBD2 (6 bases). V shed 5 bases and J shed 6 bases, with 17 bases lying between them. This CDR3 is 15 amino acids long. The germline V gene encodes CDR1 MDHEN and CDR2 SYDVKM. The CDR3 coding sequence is TGTGCCAGCAGTGCCCCCGGGGGTAGCATCAATGAGCAGTTCTTC. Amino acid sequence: CASSAPGGSINEQFF.